This T cell receptor beta chain was documented in a study of T cell responses to AZD1222 COVID-19 vaccine. Whole-study findings and limits: None of the repertoires were sampled until the peak T cell response had passed.

The V and J ends lost 10 bases and 3 bases respectively, with 15 bases between them. The CDR3 contains 13 residues. This clone was found a few times. No antigen is known for it. Clones were read by immunoSEQ multiplex PCR, and TCRdb kept only the in-frame ones, dropping some. The sample gives 70,000 to 95,000 clones, about 90% of which show up once; approximately 2.6% is in the top ten. J is TRBJ1-2 and V is TRBV12-3 or TRBV12-4, with a tentative D call TRBD1 (6 bases). The sequencing used peripheral blood, collected on day 0 of MenACWY control vaccination. The clonotype comes from an adult in good health. DNA for the CDR3: TGTGCCACCAAAAAGGGGGTTTACTATGGCTACACCTTC. It translates to CATKKGVYYGYTF.